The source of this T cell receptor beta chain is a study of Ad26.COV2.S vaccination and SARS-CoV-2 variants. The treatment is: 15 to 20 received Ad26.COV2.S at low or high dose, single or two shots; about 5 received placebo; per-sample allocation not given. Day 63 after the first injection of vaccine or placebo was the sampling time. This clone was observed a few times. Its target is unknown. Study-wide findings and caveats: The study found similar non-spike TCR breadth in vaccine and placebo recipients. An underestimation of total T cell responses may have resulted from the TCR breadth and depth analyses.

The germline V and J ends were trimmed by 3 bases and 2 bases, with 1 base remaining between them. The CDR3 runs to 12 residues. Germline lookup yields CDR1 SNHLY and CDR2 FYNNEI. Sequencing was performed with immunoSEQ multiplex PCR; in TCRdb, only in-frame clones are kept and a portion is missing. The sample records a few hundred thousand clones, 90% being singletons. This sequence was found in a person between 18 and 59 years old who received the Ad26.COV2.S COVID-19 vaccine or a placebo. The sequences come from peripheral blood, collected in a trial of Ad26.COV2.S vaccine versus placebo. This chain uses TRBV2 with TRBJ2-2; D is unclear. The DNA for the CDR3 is TGTGCCAGCAGTGACAACACCGGGGAGCTGTTTTTT. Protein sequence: CASSDNTGELFF.